One and the same sample provided the 4 T cell receptor beta chains below, sequenced in a study of cytotoxic CD8 clonotypes in ibrutinib-treated CLL. This table comes from immunoSEQ multiplex PCR, and its TCRdb copy is limited to in-frame clones, with some not included. The sample shows under 150,000 clones, more than 75% of them seen only once. Sequencing used PBMCs, obtained after 36 months of ibrutinib treatment. The origin of the receptors is a human donor with chronic lymphocytic leukemia.

This chain joins TRBV4-1 and TRBJ1-1; D call uncertain. The V end was cut by 0 bases, the J end by 1 base, with 12 bases between. CDR3 length: 16 residues. Germline V gene lookup returns CDR1 MGHRA and CDR2 YSYEKL. CDR3 in DNA: TGCGCCAGCAGCCAAGAGAAGCGAGGCGGGAACACTGAAGCTTTCTTT. The encoded protein is CASSQEKRGGNTEAFF.

V and J are TRBV18 and TRBJ2-1; maybe TRBD1 (5 bases). The CDR3 spans 14 residues. Germline V gene sequence: CDR1 KGHSH, CDR2 LQKENI. Trimming removed 0 bases from V and 6 bases from J, with 9 bases in between. DNA for the CDR3: TGTGCCAGCTCACCACCCCAGGGCTTCAATGAGCAGTTCTTC. This gives the protein CASSPPQGFNEQFF.

The V call is TRBV7-9, the J call TRBJ1-1; 7 bases match TRBD1. After removal of 5 bases from V and 1 base from J, the junction contained 4 bases not matched to a gene. This CDR3 comprises 14 residues. Germline assignment: CDR1 SEHNR and CDR2 FQNEAQ (reference sequence). The CDR3 is CASSAQGGNTEAFF. DNA for the CDR3: TGTGCCAGCAGCGCCCAGGGGGGGAACACTGAAGCTTTCTTT.

This clone appeared a few times. This chain joins TRBV15 and TRBJ1-4; D ambiguous. Germline V gives CDR1 LNHNV, CDR2 YYDKDF (reference sequence). The CDR3 covers 17 residues. Trimming stripped 1 base from V and 5 bases from J, with 17 bases between. CDR3 loop: CATSRAGRHSTNEKLFF. The CDR3 nucleotides read TGTGCCACCAGCAGAGCCGGGCGCCACTCCACGAATGAAAAACTGTTTTTT. Variable domain in full (rest from reference TRBV15 and TRBJ1-4): DAMVIQNPRYQVTQFGKPVTLSCSQTLNHNVMYWYQQKSSQAPKLLFHYYDKDFNNEADTPDNFQSRRPNTSFCFLDIRSPGLGDTAMYLCATSRAGRHSTNEKLFFGSGTQLSVL.